The 16 T cell receptor beta chains listed next were all sequenced from one sample in a study of T cells after yellow fever vaccination. TCRdb independently ran MiXCR on the 5' RACE reads; one entry per CDR3 protein. Of 320,000 or so distinct CDR3 sequences listed, 7% to 10% are singletons. This sample comprised PBMCs, obtained roughly 47 days after the first yellow fever vaccination. These receptors originate from a man younger than 30 who received the YFV17D yellow fever vaccine.

This clonotype showed up just a few times. This sequence joins TRBV7-2 and TRBJ1-2, with 7 bases that match TRBD1. Germline lookup yields CDR1 SGHTA and CDR2 FQGNSA. After removal of 5 bases from V and 4 bases from J, the junction contained 10 bases not matched to a gene. The CDR3 loop spans 15 amino acids. The CDR3 DNA reads TGTGCCAGCAGCCCCGAGGGACAGAACTCCTATGGCTACACCTTC. This sequence encodes CASSPEGQNSYGYTF.

This chain joins TRBV5-1 and TRBJ2-5; 10 positions agree with TRBD2. Germline V gene data show CDR1 as SGHRS and CDR2 as YFSETQ. The junction had 8 bases not matched to a gene; V was cut back by 4 bases and J by 2 bases. There are 16 residues in the CDR3. This CDR3 reads CASSPQGAGGQETQYF. The CDR3 nucleotides read TGCGCCAGCAGCCCCCAGGGAGCGGGGGGGCAAGAGACCCAGTACTTC.

The CDR3 sequence: CASSLAAGFSYNEQFF. In DNA form, the CDR3 reads TGTGCCAGCAGCTTGGCGGCGGGCTTCTCCTACAATGAGCAGTTCTTC. V gene TRBV5-8 combines with J gene TRBJ2-1; the D gene is possibly TRBD2 (5 bases). The V end lost 0 bases, the J end lost 0 bases, and 10 bases lay between the germline ends. Germline-derived CDR1 and CDR2 are SGHTS and YDEGEE. This CDR3 has 16 amino acids.

There are a few counts of this clonotype. This chain joins TRBV12-3 or TRBV12-4 and TRBJ1-1; D is unresolved. V lost 1 base and J lost 1, with 7 bases in between. The CDR3 is 14 amino acids. The chain's CDR3 is CASSLGPANTEAFF. CDR3 sequence (DNA): TGTGCCAGCAGTTTAGGCCCGGCGAACACTGAAGCTTTCTTT.

The CDR3 nucleotides read TGTGCCAGCAGTTTAGTCCTAGCGGGGGCCCGCACAGATACGCAGTATTTT. It codes for CASSLVLAGARTDTQYF. This chain links TRBV12-3 or TRBV12-4 with TRBJ2-3, with 10 bases identical to TRBD2. The V segment lost 1 base and the J segment 1 base; nucleotides outside the gene matches: 5. CDR3 length equals 17 residues.

This clonotype was recorded a few times. DNA for the CDR3: TGTGCCAGCAGCCCCCGCTGGAGTACGCAGTATTTT. It translates to CASSPRWSTQYF. The gene calls are TRBV7-2 and TRBJ2-3; D gene uncertain. This CDR3 has 12 residues. The ends were cut back, 5 bases at V and 8 bases at J, with 11 bases in the middle. In germline, CDR1 is SGHTA, CDR2 FQGNSA.

This clonotype was seen a few times. V usage is TRBV18 and J usage is TRBJ2-2; D gene uncertain. The CDR3 consists of 15 residues. The V gene lost 5 bases and the J gene lost 0 bases, with 10 bases spanning the gap. Germline V gene sequence: CDR1 KGHSH, CDR2 LQKENI. CDR3 region: CASSDLIANTGELFF. The CDR3 region has the DNA TGTGCCAGCTCAGACCTTATTGCGAACACCGGGGAGCTGTTTTTT.

This clonotype was observed a handful of times. Here the CDR3 DNA reads TGCGCCAGCTCCTCAGAGGGGGGCGAGCAGTACTTC. Its translation is CASSSEGGEQYF. The chain uses TRBV5-1 and TRBJ2-7; D possibly uses TRBD1 or TRBD2 (6 bases each). Deletions cut 7 bases from V and 6 bases from J, with 14 bases between. This CDR3 has 12 residues. The V gene's germline CDR1 is SGHRS and CDR2 YFSETQ.

In its sample, this clonotype was seen a few times. The chain combines TRBV27 with TRBJ2-2; the D call may be TRBD1 or TRBD2 (6 bases each). With 6 bases removed from V and 8 bases from J, the gap between germline ends came to 16 bases. The CDR3 runs 14 residues. Germline loops: CDR1 MNHEY, CDR2 SMNVEV (reference sequence). The CDR3 protein is CASSPKGGTGELFF. The DNA of the CDR3 is TGTGCCAGCAGCCCTAAGGGGGGTACAGGGGAGCTGTTTTTT.

The chain uses TRBV5-1 and TRBJ2-1, with 7 bases matching TRBD2. Looked up from germline, CDR1 is SGHRS and CDR2 is YFSETQ. This CDR3 contains 17 residues. Trimming at V came to 1 base and at J to 8 bases, leaving 15 bases not matched to a gene. CDR3 nucleotide sequence: TGCGCCAGCAGCTTGAGTATTGTAGCGGGTGGCTTAGATGAGCAGTTCTTC. Translation: CASSLSIVAGGLDEQFF.

The chain employs TRBV5-1 and TRBJ2-7, with D maybe TRBD2 (5 bases). The CDR3 extends over 15 amino acids. Per the germline V gene, CDR1 is SGHRS and CDR2 is YFSETQ. Trimming removed 0 bases at V and 0 bases at J, with 10 bases between. The CDR3 DNA follows: TGCGCCAGCAGCTTGGGGCGGGTGTCCTCCTACGAGCAGTACTTC. Translated: CASSLGRVSSYEQYF. Complete variable domain (other parts from reference TRBV5-1 and TRBJ2-7): KAGVTQTPRYLIKTRGQQVTLSCSPISGHRSVSWYQQTPGQGLQFLFEYFSETQRNKGNFPGRFSGRQFSNSRSEMNVSTLELGDSALYLCASSLGRVSSYEQYFGPGTRLTVT.

In its sample, this clonotype was seen a few times. The chain has TRBV12-3 or TRBV12-4 and TRBJ2-7; 13 bases agree with TRBD2. The CDR3 totals 15 residues. Trimming at V came to 4 bases and at J to 5 bases, leaving 5 bases not matched to a gene. CDR3 region: CASSSTSGGLHEQYF. The CDR3 bases are TGTGCCAGCAGTTCGACTAGCGGGGGGCTCCACGAGCAGTACTTC.

In its sample, this clonotype was seen many times. This chain links TRBV6-5 with TRBJ1-1, with a weak D call TRBD1 (5 bases). There are 14 residues in the CDR3. CDR1 MNHEY and CDR2 SVGAGI come from the germline V gene. The V and J ends lost 2 bases and 5 bases respectively, with 12 bases between them. The CDR3 bases are TGTGCCAGCAGTTACGTGGGGGGAAAGACTGAAGCTTTCTTT. Protein: CASSYVGGKTEAFF.

This clonotype was seen a few times. The rearrangement uses TRBV20-1 and TRBJ1-3; TRBD1 is a possible D gene (5 bases). Trimming removed 4 bases from V and 0 bases from J, with 22 bases in between. The CDR3 totals 18 residues. CDR1 and CDR2 from the germline V gene are DFQATT and SNEGSKA (reference sequence). This CDR3 reads CSATGPRQEYISGNTIYF. The CDR3, as DNA: TGCAGTGCTACGGGGCCCAGGCAGGAGTATATCTCTGGAAACACCATATATTTT.

The chain combines TRBV11-1 with TRBJ2-2, with unresolved D. This CDR3 is built from 14 residues. The germline CDR1 and CDR2 sequences are SGHAT and FQDESV (reference sequence). Trimming pared 5 bases from V and 9 bases from J, leaving 16 bases between. CDR3 sequence reads: CASSPSPKHWELFF. In DNA form, the CDR3 reads TGTGCCAGCAGCCCTAGTCCCAAACACTGGGAGCTGTTTTTT.

A few counts support this clonotype. The CDR3 region is CASSSGSWDSSHFGTEAFF. CDR3 DNA sequence: TGTGCCAGCAGTTCGGGCTCCTGGGACAGCTCACATTTTGGCACTGAAGCTTTCTTT. The V gene is TRBV12-3 or TRBV12-4, the J gene TRBJ1-1, with 7 bases matching TRBD1. The CDR3 loop spans 19 amino acids. The ends lost 4 bases at V and 4 bases at J; junction bases unmatched: 21.